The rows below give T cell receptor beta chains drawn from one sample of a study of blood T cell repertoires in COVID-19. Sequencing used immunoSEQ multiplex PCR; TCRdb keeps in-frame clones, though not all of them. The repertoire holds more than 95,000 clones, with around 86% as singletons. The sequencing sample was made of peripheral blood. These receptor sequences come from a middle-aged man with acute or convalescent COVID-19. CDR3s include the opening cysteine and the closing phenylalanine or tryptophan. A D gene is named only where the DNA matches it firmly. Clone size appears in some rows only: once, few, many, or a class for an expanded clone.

CDR3 protein: CASSQPGQSYEQYF; CDR3 DNA: TGTGCCAGCAGCCAGCCGGGACAGTCCTACGAGCAGTACTTC; D gene: TRBD1; J gene: TRBJ2-7; clone size: -; V gene: TRBV3-1/TRBV3-2
CDR3 protein: CSVEDHGELFF; CDR3 DNA: TGCAGCGTTGAAGATCACGGGGAGCTGTTTTTT; D gene: -; J gene: TRBJ2-2; clone size: -; V gene: TRBV29-1
CDR3 protein: CASSLKPWTGGPTSGNTIYF; CDR3 DNA: TGTGCCAGCAGTTTAAAGCCATGGACAGGGGGCCCAACCTCTGGAAACACCATATATTTT; D gene: TRBD1; J gene: TRBJ1-3; clone size: -; V gene: TRBV27
CDR3 protein: CASSLGQAFLETQYF; CDR3 DNA: TGTGCCAGCAGCTTGGGACAGGCGTTTTTAGAGACCCAGTACTTC; D gene: -; J gene: TRBJ2-5; clone size: -; V gene: TRBV5-4
CDR3 protein: CASSEGGGLANYGYTF; CDR3 DNA: TGTGCCAGCAGTGAAGGGGGGGGCCTAGCTAACTATGGCTACACCTTC; D gene: -; J gene: TRBJ1-2; clone size: -; V gene: TRBV6-1
CDR3 protein: CASSGRGGTEAFF; CDR3 DNA: TGTGCCAGCAGTGGAAGGGGGGGCACTGAAGCTTTCTTT; D gene: -; J gene: TRBJ1-1; clone size: once; V gene: TRBV25-1
CDR3 protein: CASSPSTVKYGYTF; CDR3 DNA: TGTGCCAGTAGCCCCTCGACAGTGAAATATGGCTACACCTTC; D gene: -; J gene: TRBJ1-2; clone size: -; V gene: TRBV19
CDR3 protein: CASSFQRESDNSPLHF; CDR3 DNA: TGTGCCAGCAGTTTCCAGCGAGAGAGCGATAATTCACCCCTCCACTTT; D gene: -; J gene: TRBJ1-6; clone size: -; V gene: TRBV6-5
CDR3 protein: CSVRRGPSGSYEQYF; CDR3 DNA: TGCAGCGTCCGAAGGGGTCCTAGCGGGTCCTACGAGCAGTACTTC; D gene: TRBD2; J gene: TRBJ2-7; clone size: -; V gene: TRBV29-1
CDR3 protein: CASSLLYTLVHNEQFF; CDR3 DNA: TGTGCCAGCAGTTTGTTGTACACTCTAGTTCACAATGAGCAGTTCTTC; D gene: -; J gene: TRBJ2-1; clone size: -; V gene: TRBV28
CDR3 protein: CASSPPTGREQYF; CDR3 DNA: TGTGCCAGCAGCCCCCCGACAGGCCGCGAGCAGTACTTC; D gene: -; J gene: TRBJ2-7; clone size: -; V gene: TRBV11-3
CDR3 protein: CASSLVEGTSLDEQFF; CDR3 DNA: TGTGCCAGCAGCTTGGTGGAGGGGACCTCCTTGGATGAGCAGTTCTTC; D gene: -; J gene: TRBJ2-1; clone size: once; V gene: TRBV5-4
CDR3 protein: CASSQVDRDIQPQHF; CDR3 DNA: TGCGCCAGCAGCCAGGTAGACAGGGATATTCAGCCCCAGCATTTT; D gene: TRBD1; J gene: TRBJ1-5; clone size: once; V gene: TRBV4-1
CDR3 protein: CASSQEGGANAYEQYF; CDR3 DNA: TGTGCCAGCAGCCAAGAAGGCGGGGCTAACGCCTACGAGCAGTACTTC; D gene: -; J gene: TRBJ2-7; clone size: -; V gene: TRBV4-2
CDR3 protein: CASSPVRPGAEYGYTF; CDR3 DNA: TGTGCCAGCTCACCAGTAAGACCAGGGGCGGAGTATGGCTACACCTTC; D gene: -; J gene: TRBJ1-2; clone size: -; V gene: TRBV18
CDR3 protein: CASSVAVGGKDTQYF; CDR3 DNA: TGTGCCAGCAGCGTAGCGGTCGGCGGGAAGGATACGCAGTATTTT; D gene: -; J gene: TRBJ2-3; clone size: -; V gene: TRBV9
CDR3 protein: CASSSNGQGYYEQYF; CDR3 DNA: TGTGCCAGCAGTTCCAACGGACAGGGTTACTACGAGCAGTACTTC; D gene: TRBD1; J gene: TRBJ2-7; clone size: -; V gene: TRBV28
CDR3 protein: CASSRQVNTEAFF; CDR3 DNA: TGTGCCAGCAGTAGGCAGGTGAACACTGAAGCTTTCTTT; D gene: -; J gene: TRBJ1-1; clone size: -; V gene: TRBV28
CDR3 protein: CSAGDRTQYF; CDR3 DNA: TGCAGTGCTGGAGACAGGACCCAGTACTTC; D gene: -; J gene: TRBJ2-5; clone size: -; V gene: TRBV20-1
CDR3 protein: CASSLGTSNYGYTF; CDR3 DNA: TGTGCCAGTAGCCTAGGGACATCTAACTATGGCTACACCTTC; D gene: -; J gene: TRBJ1-2; clone size: -; V gene: TRBV19
CDR3 protein: CAWSLGRGPYGYTF; CDR3 DNA: TGTGCCTGGAGCTTGGGCAGGGGGCCCTATGGCTACACCTTC; D gene: TRBD1; J gene: TRBJ1-2; clone size: -; V gene: TRBV30
CDR3 protein: CASSSASLRGDTIYF; CDR3 DNA: TGTGCCAGCAGCTCGGCAAGTCTACGGGGGGACACCATATATTTT; D gene: -; J gene: TRBJ1-3; clone size: -; V gene: TRBV5-4
CDR3 protein: CASRAPGTGEGGELFF; CDR3 DNA: TGTGCCAGCAGGGCACCCGGGACAGGGGAGGGCGGGGAGCTGTTTTTT; D gene: TRBD1; J gene: TRBJ2-2; clone size: once; V gene: TRBV25-1
CDR3 protein: CASSSRGFETDTQYF; CDR3 DNA: TGTGCCAGCAGCTCCAGGGGTTTTGAGACAGATACGCAGTATTTT; D gene: -; J gene: TRBJ2-3; clone size: once; V gene: TRBV11-3
CDR3 protein: CASSFRDGGLGQPQHF; CDR3 DNA: TGTGCCAGCAGTTTCCGCGACGGGGGTCTTGGTCAGCCCCAGCATTTT; D gene: -; J gene: TRBJ1-5; clone size: -; V gene: TRBV28
CDR3 protein: CASRGNTGVNTEAFF; CDR3 DNA: TGTGCCAGCAGGGGGAATACAGGGGTGAACACTGAAGCTTTCTTT; D gene: TRBD1; J gene: TRBJ1-1; clone size: -; V gene: TRBV27
CDR3 protein: CASSLAGPYNEQFF; CDR3 DNA: TGTGCCAGCAGCTTAGCGGGGCCCTACAATGAGCAGTTCTTC; D gene: -; J gene: TRBJ2-1; clone size: few; V gene: TRBV11-1
CDR3 protein: CASSINWGGNEAFF; CDR3 DNA: TGTGCCAGTAGTATTAATTGGGGCGGAAATGAAGCTTTCTTT; D gene: -; J gene: TRBJ1-1; clone size: few; V gene: TRBV19
CDR3 protein: CASSQSDRGGAGELFF; CDR3 DNA: TGCGCCAGCAGCCAATCAGACAGGGGCGGGGCCGGGGAGCTGTTTTTT; D gene: TRBD1; J gene: TRBJ2-2; clone size: -; V gene: TRBV4-1